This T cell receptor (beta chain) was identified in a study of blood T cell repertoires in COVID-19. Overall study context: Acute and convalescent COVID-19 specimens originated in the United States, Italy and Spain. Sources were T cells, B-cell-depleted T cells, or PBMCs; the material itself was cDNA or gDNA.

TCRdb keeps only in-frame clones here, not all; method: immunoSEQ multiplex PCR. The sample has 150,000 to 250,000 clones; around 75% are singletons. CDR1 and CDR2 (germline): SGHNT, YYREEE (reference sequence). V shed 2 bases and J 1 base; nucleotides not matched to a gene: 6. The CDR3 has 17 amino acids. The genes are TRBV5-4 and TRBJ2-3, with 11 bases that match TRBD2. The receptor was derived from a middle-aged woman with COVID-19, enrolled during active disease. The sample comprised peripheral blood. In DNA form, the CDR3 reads TGTGCCAGCAGCTTAACTAGCGGGGGCCGAGGCACAGATACGCAGTATTTT. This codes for CASSLTSGGRGTDTQYF.